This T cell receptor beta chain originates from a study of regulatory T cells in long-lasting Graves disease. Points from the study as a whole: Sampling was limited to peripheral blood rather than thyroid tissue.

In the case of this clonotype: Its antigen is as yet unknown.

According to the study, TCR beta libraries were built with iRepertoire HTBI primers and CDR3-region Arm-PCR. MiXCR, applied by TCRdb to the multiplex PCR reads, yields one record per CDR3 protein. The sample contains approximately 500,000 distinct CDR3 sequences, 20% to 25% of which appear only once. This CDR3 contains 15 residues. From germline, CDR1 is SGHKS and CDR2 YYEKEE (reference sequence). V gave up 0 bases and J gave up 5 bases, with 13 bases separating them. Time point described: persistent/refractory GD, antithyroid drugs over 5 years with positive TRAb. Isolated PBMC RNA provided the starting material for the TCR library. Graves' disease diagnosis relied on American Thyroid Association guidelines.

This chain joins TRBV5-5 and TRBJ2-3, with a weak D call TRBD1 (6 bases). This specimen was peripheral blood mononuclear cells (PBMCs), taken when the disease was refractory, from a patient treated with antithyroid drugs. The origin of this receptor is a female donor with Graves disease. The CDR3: CASSLAPGALDTQYF. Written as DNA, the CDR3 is TGTGCCAGCAGCTTGGCCCCAGGGGCGTTAGATACGCAGTATTTT.